This T cell receptor (beta chain) was recorded in a study of CD8+ T cells in alopecia areata. The wider study: Affected scalp percentage determined the severity score of treated patients. Study outcomes and limitations: Patients displayed less clarity in TCR sharing than mice, a finding possibly related to HLA.

cDNA serving as the sequencing template came from extracted, reverse transcribed RNA. TCRdb keeps only in-frame clones here, not all; method: immunoSEQ multiplex PCR. This table has 200,000 to 250,000 clones, about 50% appearing once. Treatment: oral pan-JAK inhibitor, 5-10 mg twice daily. Between the trimmed V and J ends, which lost 4 bases and 3 bases, there was a span of 10 bases. This CDR3 contains 13 residues. The germline CDR1 and CDR2 sequences are MNHEY and SVGAGI. About this clone: Its target is unknown.

The sequence derives from a human donor with alopecia areata. This sample comprised CD4+ T cells sorted from blood, obtained at week 4, from a patient treated with tofacitinib. The chain is built from TRBV6-5 and TRBJ2-7; no clear D gene. CDR3 coding DNA: TGTGCCAGCAGTTCGGCCAACTACTACGAGCAGTACTTC. Translated: CASSSANYYEQYF.